This T cell receptor (beta chain) was observed in a study of T cell repertoires in cytomegalovirus infection. In the study overall: It can be stated that public TCR beta signatures indicated CMV infection as well as a matching HLA type.

Of note for this clonotype: As yet, its antigen is unknown.

Germline V gene lookup returns CDR1 LNHDA and CDR2 SQIVND (reference sequence). The CDR3 runs 17 residues. Germline trimming cut 6 bases from V and 4 bases from J; bases unmatched to any gene: 12. Via MiXCR, TCRdb re-called the reads, giving one row per CDR3 protein. The sample gives 57,000 or so distinct CDR3 sequences, 33% of which show up once; about three quarters is in the top ten. This rearrangement joins TRBV19 to TRBJ1-1, with TRBD1 matching over 12 bases. Sequencing was done on a sample of PBMCs, sequenced either directly or after in vitro stimulation (not recorded which). The receptor was isolated from a human donor in good health (CMV status not recorded). Some clones in this sample may be carry-over from other donors' samples. The CDR3 DNA reads as TGTGCCAGTAGCCCGACGGGACAGGGGGCTTGGGGCACTGAAGCTTTCTTT. It specifies CASSPTGQGAWGTEAFF. The whole variable domain, remainder taken from reference TRBV19 and TRBJ1-1, is DGGITQSPKYLFRKEGQNVTLSCEQNLNHDAMYWYRQDPGQGLRLIYYSQIVNDFQKGDIAEGYSVSREKKESFPLTVTSAQKNPTAFYLCASSPTGQGAWGTEAFFGQGTRLTVV.